This T cell receptor beta chain stems from a study of metastatic and nonmetastatic thyroid tumors. About the study: Repertoires were compared across blood and tumor or nodule tissue from malignant and benign thyroid patients.

Study-wide results and caveats: Significantly higher TCR beta diversity was reportedly seen in malignant thyroid tumors than benign nodules, in blood and tumor.

This clone was picked up a small number of times. Its antigen is not known. Thyroid surgery was performed in patients who had received no treatment beforehand. The CDR3 extends over 18 amino acids. V was clipped by 4 bases and J by 3 bases; unmatched bases: 13. Germline V gene sequence: CDR1 MDHEN, CDR2 SYDVKM. Per the original methods: For papillary thyroid cancer, a distant-metastasis classifier was constructed from CDR3 differences observed across clinicopathological groups. TCRdb reanalyzed the PCR reads via MiXCR. In this record, the V and J calls reflect TCRdb's handling and not the investigators' own analysis. The repertoire holds more than 12,000 clones, with roughly 29% as singletons.

The gene calls are TRBV28 and TRBJ2-2; 8 bases map to TRBD1. Sequencing input: tumor tissue. The clonotype comes from a male donor with papillary thyroid cancer or a benign thyroid nodule (not recorded which). Some clones in this sample may be carry-over from other donors' samples. CDR3 sequence (DNA): TGTGCCAGCAGTTCGGGCTCTCAGGACAGGGCTCACACCGGGGAGCTGTTTTTT. This gives the protein CASSSGSQDRAHTGELFF.